The 19 T cell receptor beta chains given below trace back to one sample, sequenced in a study of blood T cell repertoires in COVID-19. Sequencing used immunoSEQ multiplex PCR; TCRdb keeps in-frame clones, though not all of them. In the table there are approximately 290,000 clones, around 82% of which are singletons. The sequenced material came from peripheral blood. These receptor sequences come from a human donor with COVID-19, enrolled during active disease. The donor label of this sample is uncertain.

The table lists this clone with a count of one. The genes are TRBV4-2 and TRBJ1-1, with 8 positions matching TRBD1. Germline-derived CDR1 and CDR2 are LGHNA and YNFKEQ. J gave up 0 bases and V 2 bases, and 5 bases lay outside the gene matches. The CDR3 contains 16 residues. The chain's CDR3 is CASSQSRDRMNTEAFF. For the CDR3, the DNA is TGTGCCAGCAGCCAATCCCGGGACAGGATGAACACTGAAGCTTTCTTT.

V gene TRBV2 combines with J gene TRBJ1-5; tentative D call: TRBD1 (5 bases). This CDR3 is built from 20 residues. V lost 4 bases to trimming and J lost 1 base, with 26 bases between them. From germline, CDR1 is SNHLY and CDR2 FYNNEI. The CDR3 here is CASSAAVGLRGYSSNQPQHF. The CDR3 DNA follows: TGTGCCAGCAGTGCGGCTGTCGGGTTAAGGGGTTATTCGAGCAATCAGCCCCAGCATTTT. Full variable domain (rest looked up from reference TRBV2 and TRBJ1-5): EPEVTQTPSHQVTQMGQEVILRCVPISNHLYFYWYRQILGQKVEFLVSFYNNEISEKSEIFDDQFSVERPDGSNFTLKIRSTKLEDSAMYFCASSAAVGLRGYSSNQPQHFGDGTRLSIL.

The chain links TRBV6-1 to TRBJ2-5; D is possibly TRBD2 (5 bases). Trimming removed 0 bases from V and 5 bases from J, with 16 bases in between. Looked up from germline, CDR1 is MNHNS and CDR2 is SASEGT. This CDR3 region has 16 residues. The chain's CDR3 is CASSEARGRGAETQYF. The CDR3 DNA follows: TGTGCCAGCAGTGAAGCGAGAGGACGGGGAGCGGAGACCCAGTACTTC.

V usage is TRBV4-1 and J usage is TRBJ2-5, with D tentatively TRBD2 (7 bases). V lost 4 bases and J 0 bases, leaving 15 bases between the germline ends. CDR3 length: 16 amino acids. Per the germline V gene, CDR1 is MGHRA and CDR2 is YSYEKL. CDR3 bases: TGCGCCAGCAGCCTTGAGGGAGGGGGTTACCAAGAGACCCAGTACTTC. Translated, it gives CASSLEGGGYQETQYF.

This chain links TRBV29-1 with TRBJ2-1; maybe TRBD2 (6 bases). CDR1 and CDR2 from the germline V gene are SQVTM and ANQGSEA. Trimming left V 0 bases short and J 0 bases short, with 9 bases between. There are 15 residues in the CDR3. DNA of the CDR3: TGCAGCGTTGAAGATCGGGAGAGCTCCTACAATGAGCAGTTCTTC. Its protein is CSVEDRESSYNEQFF.

This clone was detected ten times or more. The V call is TRBV3-1 (or the pseudogene TRBV3-2), the J call TRBJ1-4; D is uncertain. Germline V gives CDR1 LGHDT, CDR2 YNNKEL (reference sequence). Trimming stripped 5 bases from V and 3 bases from J, with 13 bases between. The CDR3 has 15 amino acids. The CDR3: CASSALRVANEKLFF. The DNA for the CDR3 is TGTGCCAGCAGCGCCCTGCGGGTGGCTAATGAAAAACTGTTTTTT.

This clone appeared once. The V gene is TRBV9, the J gene TRBJ1-1, with D hard to call. The V and J ends lost 3 bases and 1 base respectively, with 10 bases between them. Germline V gene data show CDR1 as SGDLS and CDR2 as YYNGEE. This CDR3 contains 14 residues. CDR3 loop: CASSEQTQNTEAFF. CDR3 sequence (DNA): TGTGCCAGCAGCGAACAGACACAGAACACTGAAGCTTTCTTT.

The chain couples TRBV30 to TRBJ2-2, with 7 bases aligning to TRBD2. The V and J ends lost 4 bases and 2 bases, in that order; junction bases with no gene match: 4. Germline lookup yields CDR1 GTSNPN and CDR2 SVGIG (reference sequence). The CDR3 totals 14 residues. In nucleotides, the CDR3 is TGTGCCTGGACCCGGGACTATAACACCGGGGAGCTGTTTTTT. Translation gives CAWTRDYNTGELFF.

V is TRBV11-2 and J is TRBJ2-7, with 11 bases identical to TRBD2. This CDR3 spans 16 amino acids. V lost 2 bases, J lost 6 bases, and 9 bases stayed unmatched. Germline CDR1 SGHAT, CDR2 FQNNGV. The CDR3 DNA reads TGTGCCAGCAGCTTAATTTTAGCGGGAGGGCCCAGCGAGCAGTACTTC. Translating it yields CASSLILAGGPSEQYF.

This rearrangement joins TRBV6-2 or TRBV6-3 to TRBJ2-7; D perhaps matches TRBD1 (5 bases). The CDR3 length is 15 residues. V gave up 4 bases and J gave up 2 bases, with 15 bases separating them. Germline V CDR1 and CDR2: MNHEY, SVGEGT. The CDR3 nucleotides read TGTGCCAGCAGTTCCCCGAGCAGGGCAACCTACGAGCAGTACTTC. It translates to CASSSPSRATYEQYF.

This rearrangement joins TRBV7-2 to TRBJ1-1, with 10 bases matching TRBD1. This CDR3 spans 14 amino acids. V gave up 5 bases and J gave up 6 bases; unmatched junction bases: 6. CDR1 is SGHTA and CDR2 is FQGNSA in the germline V gene. CDR3 protein: CASSTGTGVPEAFF. In DNA form, the CDR3 reads TGTGCCAGCAGCACCGGGACAGGGGTCCCTGAAGCTTTCTTT.

This clone was picked up one time. Other nucleotide sequences in the sample specify the same CDR3. V usage is TRBV7-3 and J usage is TRBJ2-1; D not certain. Germline assignment: CDR1 SGHTA and CDR2 FQGTGA. V gave up 0 bases and J gave up 0 bases, with 6 bases separating them. The CDR3 spans 15 residues. CDR3 sequence (DNA): TGTGCCAGCAGCTTAACCCCTAGCTCCTACAATGAGCAGTTCTTC. Translated, it gives CASSLTPSSYNEQFF.

The chain couples TRBV28 to TRBJ1-5, with TRBD1 identical over 10 bases. V was clipped by 5 bases and J by 2 bases; unmatched bases: 6. Per the germline V gene, CDR1 is MDHEN and CDR2 is SYDVKM. The CDR3 is made up of 16 amino acids. For the CDR3, the DNA is TGTGCCAGCAGTCCCCGGACAGGGGGAGGCAATCAGCCCCAGCATTTT. It codes for CASSPRTGGGNQPQHF.

The chain carries TRBV27 and TRBJ2-3; D call uncertain. CDR1 is MNHEY, CDR2 SMNVEV, per germline (reference sequence). V lost 0 bases and J lost 3, with 4 bases in between. The CDR3 length is 13 residues. Here the CDR3 reads CASSLSATDTQYF. CDR3 bases: TGTGCCAGCAGTTTATCTGCGACAGATACGCAGTATTTT.

This clone was picked up one time. J is TRBJ2-7 and V is TRBV3-1 (or the pseudogene TRBV3-2); 14 nucleotides align to TRBD2. The CDR3 is made up of 18 amino acids. Per the germline V gene, CDR1 is LGHDT and CDR2 is YNNKEL (reference sequence). V shed 4 bases and J 7 bases; nucleotides not matched to a gene: 15. Written as DNA, the CDR3 is TGTGCCAGCAGCCTTGGACTAGCGGGAGGACGCGTACCAGGGGAGCAGTACTTC. This translates into CASSLGLAGGRVPGEQYF.

The rearrangement joins TRBV11-2 to TRBJ2-3; TRBD2 aligns across 10 bases. Per the germline V gene, CDR1 is SGHAT and CDR2 is FQNNGV. This CDR3 spans 15 amino acids. V gave up 3 bases and J gave up 2 bases; unmatched junction bases: 2. The CDR3 loop reads CASSFTSGTTDTQYF. The CDR3, as DNA: TGTGCCAGCAGCTTTACTAGCGGGACCACAGATACGCAGTATTTT.

The genes are TRBV5-1 and TRBJ1-5; no firm D call. V dropped 0 bases and J dropped 5 bases, with 6 bases sitting between them. The CDR3 is 13 amino acids. CDR1 SGHRS and CDR2 YFSETQ come from the germline V gene. This chain's CDR3 is CASSLEIDQPQHF. The CDR3 DNA sequence: TGCGCCAGCAGCTTGGAGATAGATCAGCCCCAGCATTTT.

This chain joins TRBV6-5 and TRBJ1-5; D is perhaps TRBD1 (6 bases). Between the trimmed V and J ends, which lost 5 bases and 0 bases, there was a span of 11 bases. This CDR3 has 15 residues. Germline CDR1 and CDR2: MNHEY and SVGAGI. CDR3 coding DNA: TGTGCCAGCAGTCAGGACAGAACTAGCAATCAGCCCCAGCATTTT. It yields the protein CASSQDRTSNQPQHF.

V and J are TRBV7-3 and TRBJ2-5; tentative D call: TRBD1 (6 bases). This CDR3 has 15 amino acids. Trimming cost V 1 base and J 4 bases, with 13 bases left between them. The germline CDR1 and CDR2 sequences are SGHTA and FQGTGA. CDR3 coding DNA: TGTGCCAGCAGCTTAAATACAGGGAAGGCAGAGACCCAGTACTTC. Amino acid sequence: CASSLNTGKAETQYF.